The subject of this entry is one TCR beta chain. The target antigen is unknown. The V and J ends lost 8 bases and 7 bases respectively, with 15 bases between them. The CDR3 runs 14 residues. Germline CDR1 reads MNHNS; CDR2 reads SASEGT. Primers included in the PCR were 60 Vbeta and 13 Jbeta primers. Sequencing used immunoSEQ multiplex PCR; TCRdb keeps in-frame clones, though not all of them. This sample has 74,000 or so clones, with roughly 79% found just once. This sample was included in a study of cytomegalovirus exposure and HLA in healthy donors. In the study overall: Early released data comprised some 91 million unique TCRs from HLA-typed donors. The study's findings and limits: About 87% or about 30% of the time was how often most TCR beta V segments were productive, according to an earlier analysis. The authors considered a cluster of highly shared sequence variants likely to be a sequencing artifact.

V gene TRBV6-1 combines with J gene TRBJ1-6; D might be TRBD1 (6 bases). The sequencing sample was made of PBMCs. This sequence was found in a male donor in good health and CMV-seropositive. The CDR3 region has the DNA TGTGCCAGCTTCCCCGGGACAAAGAATTCACCCCTCCACTTT. Translating it yields CASFPGTKNSPLHF.